The entry below describes one T cell receptor (beta chain). Unique molecular identifier tags were affixed to discrete cDNA molecules. In TCRdb, the 5' RACE reads were re-called with MiXCR into one record per CDR3 protein. The data show about 69,000 distinct CDR3 sequences, roughly a tenth seen once. This record comes from a study of early T cells in non-severe SARS-CoV-2 infection. Between the trimmed V and J ends, which lost 0 bases and 1 base, there was a span of 13 bases. Germline V lookup: CDR1 SGHRS, CDR2 YFSETQ. The CDR3 has 16 amino acids. The sequenced sample was whole blood. The sequence was obtained from an adult who was a healthcare worker with PCR-confirmed SARS-CoV-2 infection or an uninfected control (not recorded which). The chain links TRBV5-1 to TRBJ2-5, with unresolved D. CDR3 region: CASSLVGSPLQETQYF. CDR3 sequence (DNA): TGCGCCAGCAGCTTGGTGGGCAGCCCTCTCCAAGAGACCCAGTACTTC.